These 29 T cell receptor beta chains originate from one sample sequenced in a study of blood T cell repertoires in COVID-19. Repertoires were generated with immunoSEQ multiplex PCR, while TCRdb's copy carries only in-frame clones and drops some. The data hold roughly 140,000 clones, with about 87% observed a single time. Sequencing was performed on peripheral blood. The source is a human donor in a cohort sampled during active COVID-19.

The chain employs TRBV11-3 and TRBJ2-1; 10 bases align to TRBD2. CDR3 length: 15 amino acids. From germline, CDR1 is SGHNT and CDR2 YENEEA. The ends lost 5 bases at V and 2 bases at J; junction bases unmatched: 3. The CDR3 is CASSPSGGAYNEQFF. The CDR3 nucleotides read TGTGCCAGCAGCCCGAGCGGGGGGGCCTACAATGAGCAGTTCTTC.

In this sample, this clone turned up a few times. This chain connects TRBV6-2 or TRBV6-3 to TRBJ2-1, with 11 positions matching TRBD2. V was pared by 2 bases and J by 10 bases, with 10 bases of the junction left unmatched. There are 16 residues in the CDR3. Germline CDR1 reads MNHEY; CDR2 reads SVGEGT. The CDR3 sequence is CASSYPGLAVLTEQFF. The DNA for the CDR3 is TGTGCCAGCAGTTACCCGGGACTAGCGGTCCTCACGGAGCAGTTCTTC.

CDR3 nucleotides: TGTGCCAGCAGCCTTAAAACCGGGGAGCTGTTTTTT. This codes for CASSLKTGELFF. V usage is TRBV3-1 (or the pseudogene TRBV3-2) and J usage is TRBJ2-2; no firm D call. Germline values: CDR1 LGHDT, CDR2 YNNKEL (reference sequence). Deletions cut 4 bases from V and 5 bases from J, with 5 bases between. This CDR3 comprises 12 residues.

The V and J genes are TRBV11-2 and TRBJ2-5; 15 bases map to TRBD2. Looked up from germline, CDR1 is SGHAT and CDR2 is FQNNGV. The CDR3 loop spans 18 amino acids. J lost 3 bases, V lost 5 bases, and 10 bases had no gene match. CDR3 residues: CASSLTPGLAGGKETQYF. The CDR3 DNA sequence: TGTGCCAGCAGCCTCACTCCGGGACTAGCGGGGGGCAAAGAGACCCAGTACTTC.

The chain recombines TRBV18 with TRBJ2-3, with D possibly matching TRBD2 (5 bases). Germline-derived CDR1 and CDR2 are KGHSH and LQKENI. This CDR3 has 13 amino acids. V was cut by 4 bases and J by 1 base, with 6 bases left in between. CDR3 sequence (DNA): TGTGCCAGCTCACGGGGAGGCACAGATACGCAGTATTTT. It codes for CASSRGGTDTQYF.

A few counts support this clone. The chain carries TRBV30 and TRBJ2-7; 10 bases line up with TRBD2. Germline assignment: CDR1 GTSNPN and CDR2 SVGIG (reference sequence). V shed 1 base and J 7 bases; nucleotides not matched to a gene: 4. The CDR3 has 13 amino acids. The CDR3 spells CAWSGGLAWEQYF. The CDR3 DNA is TGTGCCTGGAGTGGGGGACTAGCGTGGGAGCAGTACTTC.

This sequence joins TRBV7-8 and TRBJ1-1, with 9 bases lining up with TRBD1. V lost 2 bases and J lost 3; bases outside the gene matches: 7. The length of the CDR3 is 16 residues. Germline V gene data show CDR1 as SGHVS and CDR2 as FQNEAQ. The CDR3 is CASSLSPGQGDTEAFF. Written as DNA, the CDR3 is TGTGCCAGCAGCTTAAGCCCGGGACAGGGTGACACTGAAGCTTTCTTT.

The chain carries TRBV5-1 and TRBJ2-2; D possibly corresponds to TRBD1 (6 bases). This CDR3 has 15 amino acids. Trimming took 4 bases from V and 6 from J, leaving 16 bases between them. Germline V gene data show CDR1 as SGHRS and CDR2 as YFSETQ. The CDR3 protein is CASSPGTSPAGELFF. The CDR3 DNA sequence: TGCGCCAGCAGCCCAGGGACATCTCCCGCCGGGGAGCTGTTTTTT.

This chain connects TRBV4-3 to TRBJ2-3; 8 bases line up with TRBD1. From germline, CDR1 is LGHNA and CDR2 YSLEER. V lost 2 bases and J lost 3; bases outside the gene matches: 10. There are 17 residues in the CDR3. CDR3 residues: CASSQSPTGELTDTQYF. The CDR3 bases are TGCGCCAGCAGCCAAAGCCCGACAGGGGAATTGACAGATACGCAGTATTTT.

With regard to this clone: Other DNA sequences from this sample encode an identical CDR3 as well. This chain joins TRBV7-2 and TRBJ2-5; 14 nucleotides line up with TRBD2. Trimming cost V 5 bases and J 4 bases; bases outside gene matches: 6. Germline-derived CDR1 and CDR2 are SGHTA and FQGNSA. This CDR3 has 16 residues. The DNA of the CDR3 is TGTGCCAGCAGCCCCAGGGGACTAGCGGGGGCAGAGACCCAGTACTTC. Amino acid sequence: CASSPRGLAGAETQYF.

The V gene is TRBV3-1 (or the pseudogene TRBV3-2), the J gene TRBJ1-2; 8 positions agree with TRBD1. Germline CDR1 LGHDT, CDR2 YNNKEL (reference sequence). V dropped 2 bases and J dropped 0; count of bases not matched to a gene: 11. The CDR3 spans 18 residues. The CDR3 loop reads CASSQRRTGQYANYGYTF. The CDR3 nucleotides read TGTGCCAGCAGCCAACGAAGGACAGGGCAGTACGCTAACTATGGCTACACCTTC.

CDR3 DNA: TGTGCAAGTCGCCGCCAGGACAGGGAAGAGACCCAGTACTTC. It translates to CASRRQDREETQYF. The chain has TRBV12-2 and TRBJ2-5; the DNA was not compared with TRBD1, the D call given in the table. TRBV12-2 is shown as a pseudogene. The CDR3 has 14 residues.

This clone was counted once. The chain has TRBV12-5 and TRBJ1-1; TRBD1 matches at 8 bases. V was clipped by 4 bases and J by 10 bases; unmatched bases: 8. The V gene's germline CDR1 is LGHNT and CDR2 FRNRAP. The CDR3 covers 13 residues. The CDR3 bases are TGTGCTAGTGGTTCAACCGGGACAGGTTTAGCTTTCTTT. Encoded protein: CASGSTGTGLAFF.

This chain joins TRBV6-2 or TRBV6-3 and TRBJ2-7; TRBD1 might be the D (5 bases). The CDR3 has 14 amino acids. Germline loops: CDR1 MNHEY, CDR2 SVGEGT. Trimming removed 5 bases at V and 6 bases at J, with 17 bases between. The CDR3 protein is CASSASGASGEQYF. For the CDR3, the DNA is TGTGCCAGCAGTGCCTCTGGGGCGTCGGGCGAGCAGTACTTC.

The V call is TRBV12-3 or TRBV12-4, the J call TRBJ2-5; no clear D gene. Trimming removed 5 bases at V and 6 bases at J, with 10 bases between. This CDR3 has 12 residues. The CDR3 DNA is TGTGCCAGCAGTCGCAGGCGCCAGACCCAGTACTTC. This encodes CASSRRRQTQYF.

The chain carries TRBV7-9 and TRBJ2-2; D not certain. The V end lost 7 bases, the J end lost 3 bases, and 15 bases lay between the germline ends. The germline V gene has CDR1 SEHNR and CDR2 FQNEAQ (reference sequence). The CDR3 consists of 15 residues. The CDR3 DNA reads TGTGCCAGCACCCCACGTCGGAGTTACACCGGGGAGCTGTTTTTT. It yields the protein CASTPRRSYTGELFF.

The CDR3 DNA reads as TGTGCCAGCAGGCCACTTTCAGGGGGGGAAAAACTGTTTTTT. Translation: CASRPLSGGEKLFF. This chain uses TRBV2 with TRBJ1-4; 7 bases fit TRBD1. V shed 6 bases and J 8 bases; nucleotides not matched to a gene: 9. The CDR3 is 14 amino acids. Germline V gene data show CDR1 as SNHLY and CDR2 as FYNNEI.

The chain recombines TRBV3-1 (or the pseudogene TRBV3-2) with TRBJ1-1; D unresolved. The CDR3 is 14 amino acids. The germline CDR1 and CDR2 sequences are LGHDT and YNNKEL (reference sequence). V gave up 0 bases and J gave up 1 base, with 6 bases separating them. This chain's CDR3 is CASSQEAANTEAFF. As DNA, the CDR3 is TGTGCCAGCAGCCAAGAGGCCGCGAACACTGAAGCTTTCTTT.

This clone was counted a single time. This chain joins TRBV9 and TRBJ2-1; TRBD2 matches at 11 bases. This CDR3 spans 15 amino acids. Per the germline V gene, CDR1 is SGDLS and CDR2 is YYNGEE. The trim removed 3 bases at V and 4 bases at J, leaving 3 bases unmatched. The CDR3 DNA reads as TGTGCCAGCAGCGCTAGCGGGGGGAGATACAATGAGCAGTTCTTC. The encoded protein is CASSASGGRYNEQFF.

The chain employs TRBV27 and TRBJ2-7; D remains ambiguous. The germline V gene encodes CDR1 MNHEY and CDR2 SMNVEV (reference sequence). V was pared by 4 bases and J by 1 base, with 2 bases between. The CDR3 is 11 residues long. The CDR3 nucleotides read TGTGCCAGCAGTTCGTCCTACGAGCAGTACTTC. It specifies CASSSSYEQYF.

The rearrangement joins TRBV30 to TRBJ1-1; a possible D gene is TRBD1 (5 bases). The CDR3 runs to 14 residues. Germline CDR1 is GTSNPN and CDR2 is SVGIG (reference sequence). V dropped 6 bases and J dropped 1 base, with 15 bases sitting between them. The CDR3 here is CACLRGGPNTEAFF. The CDR3 DNA reads TGTGCCTGCCTAAGGGGAGGGCCGAACACTGAAGCTTTCTTT.

The chain links TRBV4-2 to TRBJ2-1; 9 bases map to TRBD2. With V trimmed by 1 base and J by 10 bases, 8 bases remained unmatched. Germline CDR1 reads LGHNA; CDR2 reads YNFKEQ. The CDR3 is made up of 15 amino acids. CDR3 nucleotides: TGTGCCAGCAGCCAAGGCTCCACTCTAGCGGGGGAGCAGTTCTTC. It codes for CASSQGSTLAGEQFF.

The V call is TRBV6-5, the J call TRBJ1-2; the D gene is possibly TRBD1 (6 bases). Germline-derived CDR1 and CDR2 are MNHEY and SVGAGI. This CDR3 contains 13 residues. V lost 3 bases, J lost 4 bases, and 9 bases lay in between. CDR3 sequence: CASSYGQPYGYTF. CDR3 nucleotides: TGTGCCAGCAGTTATGGACAGCCCTATGGCTACACCTTC.

This sequence joins TRBV3-1 (or the pseudogene TRBV3-2) and TRBJ2-1; 15 bases line up with TRBD2. There are 18 residues in the CDR3. The V and J ends lost 4 bases and 7 bases, in that order; junction bases with no gene match: 11. Germline V lookup: CDR1 LGHDT, CDR2 YNNKEL (reference sequence). In nucleotides, the CDR3 is TGTGCCAGCAGCCCCTACTGGACTAGCGGGGGGGTGAGTAATGAGCAGTTCTTC. Its translation is CASSPYWTSGGVSNEQFF.

The CDR3 loop reads CATTDWTAANYGYTF. The DNA of the CDR3 is TGTGCCACCACAGACTGGACAGCCGCTAACTATGGCTACACCTTC. The chain uses TRBV6-5 and TRBJ1-2; maybe TRBD1 (6 bases). The CDR3 extends over 15 amino acids. V lost 10 bases and J lost 0, with 18 bases in between. Germline values: CDR1 MNHEY, CDR2 SVGAGI.

The chain carries TRBV9 and TRBJ1-1, with D uncertain. V was clipped by 4 bases and J by 5 bases, with 12 bases between them. Germline CDR1 is SGDLS and CDR2 is YYNGEE. The CDR3 covers 13 residues. The CDR3 bases are TGTGCCAGCAGCCAACCTGGAGGGACTGAAGCTTTCTTT. This encodes CASSQPGGTEAFF.

V gene TRBV6-5 combines with J gene TRBJ1-6; 9 bases align to TRBD1. Germline V gene data show CDR1 as MNHEY and CDR2 as SVGAGI. The CDR3 is 14 residues long. With V trimmed by 8 bases and J by 10 bases, 9 bases remained unmatched. The DNA of the CDR3 is TGTGCCAGCTCTATACAGGGGGCGAGATCACCCCTCCACTTT. Its translation: CASSIQGARSPLHF.

The chain uses TRBV4-2 and TRBJ2-7, with 10 bases matching TRBD2. The CDR3 is 16 residues long. The ends lost 1 base at V and 3 bases at J; junction bases unmatched: 6. The germline CDR1 and CDR2 sequences are LGHNA and YNFKEQ. The CDR3 protein is CASSQGSTSGIYEQYF. CDR3 sequence (DNA): TGTGCCAGCAGCCAAGGCAGTACTAGCGGGATCTACGAGCAGTACTTC.

This chain connects TRBV5-5 to TRBJ2-1; 8 positions agree with TRBD2. CDR3 length equals 15 residues. The V gene's germline CDR1 is SGHKS and CDR2 YYEKEE (reference sequence). V dropped 3 bases and J dropped 2; count of bases not matched to a gene: 4. The CDR3 region is CASSSGGVTYNEQFF. The DNA of the CDR3 is TGTGCCAGCAGCTCCGGGGGGGTTACCTACAATGAGCAGTTCTTC.